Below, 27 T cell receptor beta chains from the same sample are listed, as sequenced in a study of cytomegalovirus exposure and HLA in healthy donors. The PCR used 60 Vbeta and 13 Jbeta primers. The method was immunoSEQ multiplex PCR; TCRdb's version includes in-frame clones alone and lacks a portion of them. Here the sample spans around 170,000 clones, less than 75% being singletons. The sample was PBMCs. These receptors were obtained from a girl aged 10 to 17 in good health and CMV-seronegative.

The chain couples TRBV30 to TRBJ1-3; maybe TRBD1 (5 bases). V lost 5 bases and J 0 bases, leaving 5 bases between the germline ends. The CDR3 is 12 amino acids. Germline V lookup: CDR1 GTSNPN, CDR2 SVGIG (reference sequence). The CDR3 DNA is TGTGCCTGGGGACACTCTGGAAACACCATATATTTT. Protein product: CAWGHSGNTIYF.

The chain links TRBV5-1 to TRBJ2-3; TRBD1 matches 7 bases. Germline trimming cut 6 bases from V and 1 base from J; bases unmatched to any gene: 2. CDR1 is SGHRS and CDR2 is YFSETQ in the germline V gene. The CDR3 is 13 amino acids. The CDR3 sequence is CASKGTGTDTQYF. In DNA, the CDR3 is TGCGCCAGCAAGGGGACAGGCACAGATACGCAGTATTTT.

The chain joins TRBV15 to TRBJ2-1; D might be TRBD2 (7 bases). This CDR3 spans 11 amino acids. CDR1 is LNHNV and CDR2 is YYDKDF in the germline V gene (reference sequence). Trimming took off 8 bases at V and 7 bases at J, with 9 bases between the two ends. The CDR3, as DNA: TGTGCCACCGGGAGGGGGAATGAGCAGTTCTTC. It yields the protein CATGRGNEQFF.

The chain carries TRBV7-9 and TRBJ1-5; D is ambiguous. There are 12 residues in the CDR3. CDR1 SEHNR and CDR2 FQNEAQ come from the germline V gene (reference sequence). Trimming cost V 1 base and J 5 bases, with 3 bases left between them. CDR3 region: CASSLGDQPQHF. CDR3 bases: TGTGCCAGCAGCTTAGGAGATCAGCCCCAGCATTTT.

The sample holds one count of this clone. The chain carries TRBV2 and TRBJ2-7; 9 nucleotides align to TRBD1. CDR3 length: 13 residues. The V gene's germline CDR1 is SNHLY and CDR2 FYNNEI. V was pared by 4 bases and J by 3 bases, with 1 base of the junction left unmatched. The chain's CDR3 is CASSGGQGYEQYF. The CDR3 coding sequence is TGTGCCAGCAGTGGGGGACAGGGCTACGAGCAGTACTTC. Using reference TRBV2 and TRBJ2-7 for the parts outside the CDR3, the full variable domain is EPEVTQTPSHQVTQMGQEVILRCVPISNHLYFYWYRQILGQKVEFLVSFYNNEISEKSEIFDDQFSVERPDGSNFTLKIRSTKLEDSAMYFCASSGGQGYEQYFGPGTRLTVT.

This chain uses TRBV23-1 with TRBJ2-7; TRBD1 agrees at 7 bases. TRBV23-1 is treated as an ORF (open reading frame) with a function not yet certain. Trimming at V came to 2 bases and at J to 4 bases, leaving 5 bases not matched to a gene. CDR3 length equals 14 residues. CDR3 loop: CASSQPKQGYEQYF. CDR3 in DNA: TGCGCCAGCAGTCAACCTAAACAGGGGTACGAGCAGTACTTC.

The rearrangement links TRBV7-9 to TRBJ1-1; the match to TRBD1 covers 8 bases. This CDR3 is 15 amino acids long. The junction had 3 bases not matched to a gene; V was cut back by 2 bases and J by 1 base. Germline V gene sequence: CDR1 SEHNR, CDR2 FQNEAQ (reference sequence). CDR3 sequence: CASSLIDRGNTEAFF. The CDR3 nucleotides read TGTGCCAGCAGCTTAATAGACAGGGGGAACACTGAAGCTTTCTTT.

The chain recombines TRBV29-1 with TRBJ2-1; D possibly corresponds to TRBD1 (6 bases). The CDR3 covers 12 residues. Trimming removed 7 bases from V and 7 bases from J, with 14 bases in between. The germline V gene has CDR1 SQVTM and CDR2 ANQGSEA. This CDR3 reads CSGNQGRNEQFF. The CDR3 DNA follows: TGCAGCGGTAACCAGGGGCGGAATGAGCAGTTCTTC.

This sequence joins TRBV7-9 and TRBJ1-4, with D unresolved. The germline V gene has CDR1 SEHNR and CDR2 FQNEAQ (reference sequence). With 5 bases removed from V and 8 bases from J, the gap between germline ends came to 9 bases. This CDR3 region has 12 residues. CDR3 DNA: TGTGCCAGCAGCCGCGATCGAGAAAAACTGTTTTTT. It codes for CASSRDREKLFF. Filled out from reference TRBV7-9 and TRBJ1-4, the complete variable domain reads DTGVSQNPRHKITKRGQNVTFRCDPISEHNRLYWYRQTLGQGPEFLTYFQNEAQLEKSRLLSDRFSAERPKGSFSTLEIQRTEQGDSAMYLCASSRDREKLFFGSGTQLSVL.

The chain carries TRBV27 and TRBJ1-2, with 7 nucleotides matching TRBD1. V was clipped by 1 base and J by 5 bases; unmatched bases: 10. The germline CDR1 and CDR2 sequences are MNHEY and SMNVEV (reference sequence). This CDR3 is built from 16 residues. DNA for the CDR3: TGTGCCAGCAGTTTATTGAGGGGGCGCAGGCTTTATGGCTACACCTTC. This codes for CASSLLRGRRLYGYTF.

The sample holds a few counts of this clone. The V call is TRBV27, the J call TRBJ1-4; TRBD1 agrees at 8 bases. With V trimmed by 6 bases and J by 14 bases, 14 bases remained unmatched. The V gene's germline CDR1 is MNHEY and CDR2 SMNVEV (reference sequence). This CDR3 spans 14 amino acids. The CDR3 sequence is CASSPGQAGTTLFF. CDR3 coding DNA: TGTGCCAGCAGCCCGGGACAGGCCGGGACCACGCTGTTTTTT.

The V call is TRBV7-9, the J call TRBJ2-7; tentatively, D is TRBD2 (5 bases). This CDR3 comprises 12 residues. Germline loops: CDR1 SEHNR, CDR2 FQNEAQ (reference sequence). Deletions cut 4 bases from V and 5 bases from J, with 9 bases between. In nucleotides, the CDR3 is TGTGCCAGCAGCTCGGACGGGGACGAGCAGTACTTC. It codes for CASSSDGDEQYF.

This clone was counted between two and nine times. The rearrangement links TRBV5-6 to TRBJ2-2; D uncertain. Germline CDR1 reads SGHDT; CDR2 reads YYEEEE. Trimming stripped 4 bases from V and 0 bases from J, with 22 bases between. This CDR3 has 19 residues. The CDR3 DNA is TGTGCCAGCAGCCGACCCCTCGGTGAGGTAATTTCGAACACCGGGGAGCTGTTTTTT. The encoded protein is CASSRPLGEVISNTGELFF.

Written as DNA, the CDR3 is TGTGCCACCAGCAGAGATAGGTCAGGGGCTAACTATGGCTACACCTTC. Protein sequence: CATSRDRSGANYGYTF. The chain recombines TRBV15 with TRBJ1-2; the D gene is possibly TRBD1 (6 bases). There are 16 residues in the CDR3. Trimming stripped 0 bases from V and 0 bases from J, with 11 bases between. CDR1 is LNHNV, CDR2 YYDKDF, per germline (reference sequence). Full variable domain (outside the CDR3, taken from reference TRBV15 and TRBJ1-2): DAMVIQNPRYQVTQFGKPVTLSCSQTLNHNVMYWYQQKSSQAPKLLFHYYDKDFNNEADTPDNFQSRRPNTSFCFLDIRSPGLGDTAMYLCATSRDRSGANYGYTFGSGTRLTVV.

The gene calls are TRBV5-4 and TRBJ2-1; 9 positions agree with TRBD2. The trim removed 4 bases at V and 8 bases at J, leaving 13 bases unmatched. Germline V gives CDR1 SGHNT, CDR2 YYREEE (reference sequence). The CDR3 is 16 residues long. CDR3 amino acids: CASSPRRGGGAHEQFF. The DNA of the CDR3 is TGTGCCAGCAGCCCCAGGAGGGGCGGGGGGGCACATGAGCAGTTCTTC.

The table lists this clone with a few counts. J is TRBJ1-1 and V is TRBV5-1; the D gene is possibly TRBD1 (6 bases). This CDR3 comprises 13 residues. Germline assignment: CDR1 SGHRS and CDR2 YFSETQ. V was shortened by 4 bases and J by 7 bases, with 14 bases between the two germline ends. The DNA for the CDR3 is TGCGCCAGCAGCGTCCTACAGGGCGGTGAAGCTTTCTTT. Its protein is CASSVLQGGEAFF. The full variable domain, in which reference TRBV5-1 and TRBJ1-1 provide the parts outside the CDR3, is KAGVTQTPRYLIKTRGQQVTLSCSPISGHRSVSWYQQTPGQGLQFLFEYFSETQRNKGNFPGRFSGRQFSNSRSEMNVSTLELGDSALYLCASSVLQGGEAFFGQGTRLTVV.

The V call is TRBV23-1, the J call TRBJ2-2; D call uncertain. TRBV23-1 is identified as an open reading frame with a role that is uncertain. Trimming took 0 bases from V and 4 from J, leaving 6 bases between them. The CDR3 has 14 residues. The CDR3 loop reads CASSQSRVTGELFF. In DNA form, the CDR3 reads TGCGCCAGCAGTCAATCGAGAGTCACCGGGGAGCTGTTTTTT.

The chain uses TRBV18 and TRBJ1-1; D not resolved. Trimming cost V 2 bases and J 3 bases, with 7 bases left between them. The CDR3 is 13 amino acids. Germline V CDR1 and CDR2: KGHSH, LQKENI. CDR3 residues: CASSPNGDTEAFF. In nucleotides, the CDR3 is TGTGCCAGCTCACCAAACGGGGACACTGAAGCTTTCTTT.

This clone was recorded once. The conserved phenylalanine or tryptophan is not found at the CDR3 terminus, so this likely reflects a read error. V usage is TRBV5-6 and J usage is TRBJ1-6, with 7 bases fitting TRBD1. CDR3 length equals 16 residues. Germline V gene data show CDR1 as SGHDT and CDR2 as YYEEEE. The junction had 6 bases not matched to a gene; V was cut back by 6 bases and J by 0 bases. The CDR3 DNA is TGTGCCAGCATCGGGACAGCGAGCTCCTATAATTCACCCCTCCACCTT. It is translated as CASIGTASSYNSPLHL.

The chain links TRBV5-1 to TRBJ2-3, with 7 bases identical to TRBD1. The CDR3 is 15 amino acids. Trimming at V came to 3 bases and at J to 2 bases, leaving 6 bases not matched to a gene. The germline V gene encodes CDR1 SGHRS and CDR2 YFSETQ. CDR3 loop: CASSWDSQITDTQYF. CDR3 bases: TGCGCCAGCAGCTGGGACAGCCAGATCACAGATACGCAGTATTTT.

The CDR3 nucleotides are TGTGCCAGCAGTGACGGGGGGACTACAAGCGAGACCCAGTACTTC. This sequence encodes CASSDGGTTSETQYF. The gene calls are TRBV2 and TRBJ2-5; 7 bases align to TRBD2. Germline values: CDR1 SNHLY, CDR2 FYNNEI. The V gene end was trimmed by 3 bases and the J gene end by 5 bases; junction bases not matched to a gene: 9. This CDR3 has 15 amino acids.

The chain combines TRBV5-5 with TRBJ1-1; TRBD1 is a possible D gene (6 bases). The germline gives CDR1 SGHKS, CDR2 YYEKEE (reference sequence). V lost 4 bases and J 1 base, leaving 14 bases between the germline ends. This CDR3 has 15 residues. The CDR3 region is CASSTQSRGNTEAFF. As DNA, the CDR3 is TGTGCCAGCAGCACCCAATCCAGGGGGAACACTGAAGCTTTCTTT.

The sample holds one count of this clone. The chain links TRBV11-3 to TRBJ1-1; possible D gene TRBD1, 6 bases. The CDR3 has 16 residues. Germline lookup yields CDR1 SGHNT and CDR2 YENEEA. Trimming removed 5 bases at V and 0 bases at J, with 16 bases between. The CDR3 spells CASSPGGGGMNTEAFF. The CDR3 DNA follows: TGTGCCAGCAGCCCTGGGGGGGGCGGAATGAACACTGAAGCTTTCTTT.

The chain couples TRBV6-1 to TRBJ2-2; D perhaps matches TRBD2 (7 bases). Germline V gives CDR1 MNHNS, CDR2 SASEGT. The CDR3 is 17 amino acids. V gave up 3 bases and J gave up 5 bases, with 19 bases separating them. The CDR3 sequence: CASSERTWGGGTGELFF. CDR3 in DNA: TGTGCCAGCAGTGAGAGGACGTGGGGGGGCGGGACCGGGGAGCTGTTTTTT.

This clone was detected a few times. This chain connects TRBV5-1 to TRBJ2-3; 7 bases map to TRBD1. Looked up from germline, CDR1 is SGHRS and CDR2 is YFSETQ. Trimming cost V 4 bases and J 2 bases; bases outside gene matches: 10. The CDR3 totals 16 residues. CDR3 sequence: CASSRDSQIYTDTQYF. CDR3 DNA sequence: TGCGCCAGCAGCCGGGACAGCCAAATTTACACAGATACGCAGTATTTT.

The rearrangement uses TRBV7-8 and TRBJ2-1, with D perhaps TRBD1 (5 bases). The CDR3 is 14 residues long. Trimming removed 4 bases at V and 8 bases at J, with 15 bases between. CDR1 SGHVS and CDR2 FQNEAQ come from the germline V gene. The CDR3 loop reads CASSSMGRVDEQFF. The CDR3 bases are TGTGCCAGCAGCTCAATGGGCAGGGTTGATGAGCAGTTCTTC. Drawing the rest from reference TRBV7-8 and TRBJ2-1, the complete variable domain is GAGVSQSPRYKVAKRGQDVALRCDPISGHVSLFWYQQALGQGPEFLTYFQNEAQLDKSGLPSDRFFAERPEGSVSTLKIQRTQQEDSAVYLCASSSMGRVDEQFFGPGTRLTVL.

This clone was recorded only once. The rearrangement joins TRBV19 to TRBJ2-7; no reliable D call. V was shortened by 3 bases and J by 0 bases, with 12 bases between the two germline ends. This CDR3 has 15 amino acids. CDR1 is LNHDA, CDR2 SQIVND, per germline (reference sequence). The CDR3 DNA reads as TGTGCCAGTAGTATGACGGCGGTGAGCTCCTACGAGCAGTACTTC. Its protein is CASSMTAVSSYEQYF.